This T cell receptor beta chain was profiled in a study of CD8+CD57+ T cells in acquired aplastic anemia. Investigators profiled TCR beta VDJ and CDR3 from genomic DNA template. MiXCR, applied by TCRdb to the reads, yields one record per CDR3 protein. The data hold some 200,000 distinct CDR3 sequences, with 61% observed a single time. Trimming pared 4 bases from V and 4 bases from J, leaving 2 bases between. Germline V gene lookup returns CDR1 LGHNT and CDR2 FRNRAP. The CDR3 length is 11 residues. The TCR sequence derives from a human donor in good health. V usage is TRBV12-5 and J usage is TRBJ2-1; D remains ambiguous. Sequencing was performed on sorted CD4+, CD8+, or CD8+CD57+ T cells (not recorded which) from PBMCs. The CDR3 protein is CASGSYNEQFF. The CDR3 region has the DNA TGTGCTAGTGGTTCTTACAATGAGCAGTTCTTC. Based on the CDR3 plus reference TRBV12-5 and TRBJ2-1, the full variable domain is DARVTQTPRHKVTEMGQEVTMRCQPILGHNTVFWYRQTMMQGLELLAYFRNRAPLDDSGMPKDRFSAEMPDATLATLKIQPSEPRDSAVYFCASGSYNEQFFGPGTRLTVL.